This paragraph covers one TCR beta chain sequence. What it binds is unknown. Generated by immunoSEQ multiplex PCR, the TCRdb table keeps only in-frame clones and is missing some. The sample has around 140,000 clones, roughly 89% seen once; the top ten hold around 1.7%. The data stem from a study of T cell responses to AZD1222 COVID-19 vaccine. The CDR3 is 14 amino acids. Trimming took 5 bases from V and 12 from J; bases not matched to a gene: 8. Germline CDR1 is MDHEN and CDR2 is SYDVKM. Study-level results: An increase in Spike-specific TCR breadth and depth was observed after two AZD1222 doses. Clonal diversity was possibly underestimated, and white British individuals and females predominated among donors.

The material was peripheral blood, obtained 28 days after the second AZD1222 dose. This sequence originates from an adult who received the AZD1222 COVID-19 vaccine. This chain connects TRBV28 to TRBJ1-4; 11 bases match TRBD1. The CDR3 bases are TGTGCCAGCAGTCCCGGACAGGGGGCTGATGAACTGTTTTTT. Its protein is CASSPGQGADELFF.